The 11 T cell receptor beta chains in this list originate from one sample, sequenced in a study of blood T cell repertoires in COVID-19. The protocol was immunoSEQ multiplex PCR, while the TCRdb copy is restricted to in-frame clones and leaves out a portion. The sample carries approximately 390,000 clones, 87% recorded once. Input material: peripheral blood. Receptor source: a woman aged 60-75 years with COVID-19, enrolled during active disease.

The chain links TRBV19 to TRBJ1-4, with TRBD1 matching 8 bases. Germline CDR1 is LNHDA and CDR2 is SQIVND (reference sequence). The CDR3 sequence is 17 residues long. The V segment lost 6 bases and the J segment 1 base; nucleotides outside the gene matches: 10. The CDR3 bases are TGTGCCAGTAGCAGAATTGCAGGGGGCATAACTAATGAAAAACTGTTTTTT. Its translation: CASSRIAGGITNEKLFF.

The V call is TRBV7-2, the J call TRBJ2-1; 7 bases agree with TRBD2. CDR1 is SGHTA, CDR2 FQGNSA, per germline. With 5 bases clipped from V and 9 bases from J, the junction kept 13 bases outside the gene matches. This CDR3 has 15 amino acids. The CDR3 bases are TGTGCCAGCAGCCTCCGGGACTACTATTCTAGTGAGCAGTTCTTC. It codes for CASSLRDYYSSEQFF.

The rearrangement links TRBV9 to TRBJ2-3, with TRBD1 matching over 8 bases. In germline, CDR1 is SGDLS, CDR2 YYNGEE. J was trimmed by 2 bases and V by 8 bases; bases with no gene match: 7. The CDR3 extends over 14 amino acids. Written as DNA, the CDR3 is TGTGCCAGTACGACAGGGGATTTCACAGATACGCAGTATTTT. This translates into CASTTGDFTDTQYF.

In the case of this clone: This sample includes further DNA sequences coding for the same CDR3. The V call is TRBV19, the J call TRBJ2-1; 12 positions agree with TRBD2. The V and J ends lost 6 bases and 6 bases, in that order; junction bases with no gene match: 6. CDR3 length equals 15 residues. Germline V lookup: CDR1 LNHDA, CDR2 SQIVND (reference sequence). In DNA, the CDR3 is TGTGCCAGTAGCAACCTAGCGGGGGGGCGCAATGAGCAGTTCTTC. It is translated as CASSNLAGGRNEQFF. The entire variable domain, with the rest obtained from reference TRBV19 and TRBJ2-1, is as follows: DGGITQSPKYLFRKEGQNVTLSCEQNLNHDAMYWYRQDPGQGLRLIYYSQIVNDFQKGDIAEGYSVSREKKESFPLTVTSAQKNPTAFYLCASSNLAGGRNEQFFGPGTRLTVL.

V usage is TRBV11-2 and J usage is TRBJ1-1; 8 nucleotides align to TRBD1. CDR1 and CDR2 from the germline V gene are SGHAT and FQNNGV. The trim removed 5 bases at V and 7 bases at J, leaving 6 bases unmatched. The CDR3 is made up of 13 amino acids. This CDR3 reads CASSIQGANEAFF. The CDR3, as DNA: TGTGCCAGCAGCATTCAGGGGGCAAATGAAGCTTTCTTT.

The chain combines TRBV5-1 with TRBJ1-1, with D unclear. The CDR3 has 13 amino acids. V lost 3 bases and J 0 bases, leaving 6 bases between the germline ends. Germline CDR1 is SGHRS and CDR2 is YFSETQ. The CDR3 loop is CASSWSLNTEAFF. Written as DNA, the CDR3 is TGCGCCAGCAGCTGGAGTTTGAACACTGAAGCTTTCTTT.

The CDR3 loop reads CASSYSGHNTEAFF. Here the CDR3 DNA reads TGTGCCAGCAGTTATTCCGGACACAACACTGAAGCTTTCTTT. V and J are TRBV5-8 and TRBJ1-1; tentative D call: TRBD1 (5 bases). V was clipped by 5 bases and J by 2 bases, with 13 bases between them. The germline V gene has CDR1 SGHTS and CDR2 YDEGEE. The CDR3 spans 14 residues.

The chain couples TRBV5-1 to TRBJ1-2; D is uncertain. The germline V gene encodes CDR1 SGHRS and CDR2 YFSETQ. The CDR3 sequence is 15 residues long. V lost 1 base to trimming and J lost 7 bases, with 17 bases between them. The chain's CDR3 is CASSLLTGSPGGYTF. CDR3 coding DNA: TGCGCCAGCAGCTTGCTGACGGGGTCTCCGGGTGGCTACACCTTC.

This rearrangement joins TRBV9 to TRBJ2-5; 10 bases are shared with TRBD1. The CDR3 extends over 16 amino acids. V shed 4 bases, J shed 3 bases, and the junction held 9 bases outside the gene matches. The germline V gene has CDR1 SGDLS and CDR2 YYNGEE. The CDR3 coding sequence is TGTGCCAGCAGCTCCTCCGGGACAGGGGAGAAAGAGACCCAGTACTTC. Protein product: CASSSSGTGEKETQYF.

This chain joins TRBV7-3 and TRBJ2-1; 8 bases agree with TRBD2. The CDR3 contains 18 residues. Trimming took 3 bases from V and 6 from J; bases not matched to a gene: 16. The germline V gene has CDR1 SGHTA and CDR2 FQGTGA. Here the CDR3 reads CASSFKPTGGGSLNEQFF. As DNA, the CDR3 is TGTGCCAGCAGCTTCAAGCCCACGGGCGGGGGGTCTCTCAATGAGCAGTTCTTC.

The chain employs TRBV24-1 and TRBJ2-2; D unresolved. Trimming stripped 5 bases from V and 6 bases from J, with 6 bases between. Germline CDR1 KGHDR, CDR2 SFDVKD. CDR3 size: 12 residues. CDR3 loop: CATSGGSGELFF. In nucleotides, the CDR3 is TGTGCCACCAGTGGCGGCTCCGGGGAGCTGTTTTTT.